The present T cell receptor beta chain was sequenced within a study of blood T cell repertoires in COVID-19. Study in general: Donors in the United States, Italy and Spain gave samples during acute or convalescent COVID-19.

Sequencing was performed with immunoSEQ multiplex PCR; in TCRdb, only in-frame clones are kept and a portion is missing. The table records some 200,000 clones, roughly 84% of them present only once. Trimming cost V 5 bases and J 2 bases, with 13 bases left between them. Germline V CDR1 and CDR2: SGHRS, YFSETQ. The CDR3 is 14 amino acids. The sequencing input was peripheral blood. This receptor was identified in a human donor in a cohort sampled during active COVID-19. J is TRBJ1-1 and V is TRBV5-1; a weak D match, TRBD1 (5 bases). The CDR3 is CASSRVGPNTEAFF. The CDR3 DNA reads as TGCGCCAGCAGTAGAGTGGGGCCCAACACTGAAGCTTTCTTT.